Listed below are T cell receptor beta chains from one sample, sequenced in a study of T cell changes during pregnancy in multiple sclerosis. The repertoire was sequenced with immunoSEQ multiplex PCR; TCRdb's copy has only in-frame clones and lacks some. The data hold 35,000 to 40,000 clones, with 88% observed a single time. The starting material was CD4+ T cells from peripheral blood mononuclear cells, obtained before pregnancy. Receptors were obtained from a female donor with multiple sclerosis, enrolled in a pregnancy study. Both conserved end residues are part of each CDR3. Each record gives: J gene, V gene, CDR3 protein.

TRBJ1-2,TRBV29-1,CSVDPTSGGNYGYTF
TRBJ2-1,TRBV18,CASSQGLADYNEQFF
TRBJ2-1,TRBV19,CASSISGSIDNEQFF
TRBJ1-5,TRBV10-2,CASSESKPSPTGLVGSNQPQHF
TRBJ1-2,TRBV5-1,CASSSTGNYGYTF
TRBJ2-5,TRBV30,CACILIETQYF
TRBJ1-2,TRBV28,CASRIQPGQDLPYGYTF
TRBJ2-5,TRBV21-1,CAQKDLETQYF
TRBJ2-1,TRBV6-7,CASSASGSRSYNEQFF
TRBJ2-3,TRBV29-1,CSVGGLAASTDTQYF
TRBJ2-1,TRBV11-1,CASSPSAGGTVNEQFF
TRBJ2-2,TRBV9,CASSVAGETGELFF
TRBJ2-2,TRBV6-1,CASSGGQGGPGELFF
TRBJ2-7,TRBV4-2,CASSQDHGSGRVEQYF
TRBJ2-1,TRBV10-3,CAISEPTKSSYNEQFF
TRBJ2-7,TRBV6-6,CASSRTSGTYEQYF
TRBJ2-7,TRBV5-1,CASSLITAESYEQYF
TRBJ2-1,TRBV9,CASSVDDSSYNEQFF
TRBJ2-3,TRBV9,CASSVGTGVSTDTQYF
TRBJ2-7,TRBV18,CASSPLGVPYEQYF
TRBJ1-2,TRBV6-1,CASRGGDGYGYTF
TRBJ2-1,TRBV6-4,CASSEAPAPNYNEQFF
TRBJ1-1,TRBV19,CASSLEGEAFF
TRBJ2-4,TRBV19,CASSIGAPKSVAKNIQYF
TRBJ2-7,TRBV4-1,CASSQDASGIPYEQYF
TRBJ2-7,TRBV29-1,CSVDVGRGVDEQYF
TRBJ1-2,TRBV2,CASSVSNYGYTF
TRBJ2-7,TRBV30,CAWRWGLWDEQYF
TRBJ1-1,TRBV19,CASSRTVNTEAFF
TRBJ2-3,TRBV11-1,CASSLESTGPHTDTQYF
TRBJ2-5,TRBV2,CAPGRASGRNWETQYF
TRBJ2-1,TRBV28,CASSLIGGRDNEQFF
TRBJ2-5,TRBV27,CASSNRGPGRETQYF
TRBJ1-5,TRBV19,CASSIDSGRQPQHF
TRBJ1-1,TRBV6-5,CASSLLGGNTEAFF
TRBJ2-5,TRBV5-1,CASSLVATGPETQYF
TRBJ2-3,TRBV6-6,CASNGLAGVGTDTQYF
TRBJ1-2,TRBV6-5,CASSYSKDIWRSF